This T cell receptor beta chain was identified during a study of control samples from healthy donors and cancer patients. Clones were sequenced by immunoSEQ multiplex PCR, and TCRdb holds only the in-frame ones, with some missing. The data hold 100,000 to 150,000 clones, with over 75% observed a single time. V lost 6 bases, J lost 4 bases, and 10 bases lay in between. The CDR3 runs 13 residues. A word on this clone: The same CDR3 arises from other DNA sequences in this sample as well.

The clonotype was recovered from a man between 18 and 35 years old in good health. Sequenced material: blood. J is TRBJ1-5 and V is TRBV12-3 or TRBV12-4; D perhaps matches TRBD1 (6 bases). DNA for the CDR3: TGTGCCAGCAGCTTACAGGGTAATCAGCCCCAGCATTTT. This gives the protein CASSLQGNQPQHF.